The 16 T cell receptor beta chains presented below share a single source sample, sequenced in a study of blood T cell repertoires in COVID-19 (dated by TCRdb to between 2020 and 2021). Libraries were constructed by the immunoSEQ multiplex PCR assay. In its TCRdb copy, this immuneACCESS table keeps in-frame sequences only and misses some clones. Where compared with another copy, unresolved V genes explain less than half of these, and the others have no known cause. This sample holds more than 200,000 clones; more than 70% were observed only once. The top ten clonotypes cover around 8.7% of the sample. The specimen was peripheral blood. The receptors shown here come from a woman aged 45-65 years with acute or convalescent COVID-19.

The V and J genes are TRBV7-8 and TRBJ2-7, with 7 bases lining up with TRBD2. V trimming: 3 bases; J trimming: 2 bases; junction bases outside the gene matches: 10. The germline V gene encodes CDR1 SGHVS and CDR2 FQNEAQ. This CDR3 comprises 16 residues. CDR3 DNA: TGTGCCAGCAGCTTCCTCTGGGCTAGCGGAACCTACGAGCAGTACTTC. Residues: CASSFLWASGTYEQYF.

This chain joins TRBV6-6 and TRBJ1-3; D gene uncertain. The CDR3 spans 13 residues. The V gene lost 9 bases and the J gene lost 0 bases, with 9 bases spanning the gap. From germline, CDR1 is MNHNY and CDR2 SVGAGI (reference sequence). In DNA, the CDR3 is TGTGCCAGTTGTACAGACTCTGGAAACACCATATATTTT. This translates into CASCTDSGNTIYF.

The V gene is TRBV11-2, the J gene TRBJ2-1; D is unclear. Per germline, CDR1 SGHAT and CDR2 FQNNGV. Trimming removed 2 bases from V and 6 bases from J, with 11 bases in between. The CDR3 consists of 14 residues. The CDR3 bases are TGTGCCAGCAGCTTACAGAGTTACAGCAATGAGCAGTTCTTC. Translating it yields CASSLQSYSNEQFF.

V usage is TRBV14 and J usage is TRBJ2-7, with D possibly matching TRBD1 (6 bases). The germline V gene encodes CDR1 SGHDN and CDR2 FVKESK. CDR3 length: 18 amino acids. V gave up 0 bases and J gave up 0 bases, with 18 bases separating them. The CDR3 DNA follows: TGTGCCAGCAGCCAAGATTCCTTGGCAGGGGCGACCTCCTACGAGCAGTACTTC. It specifies CASSQDSLAGATSYEQYF.

The CDR3 region is CASSLDGFQPQHF. CDR3 in DNA: TGCGCCAGCAGCTTGGACGGGTTTCAGCCCCAGCATTTT. V usage is TRBV5-1 and J usage is TRBJ1-5, with D unclear. From germline, CDR1 is SGHRS and CDR2 YFSETQ. The V end was cut by 0 bases, the J end by 6 bases, with 7 bases between. The CDR3 runs 13 residues. Combining the CDR3 with reference TRBV5-1 and TRBJ1-5 gives the whole variable domain KAGVTQTPRYLIKTRGQQVTLSCSPISGHRSVSWYQQTPGQGLQFLFEYFSETQRNKGNFPGRFSGRQFSNSRSEMNVSTLELGDSALYLCASSLDGFQPQHFGDGTRLSIL.

The chain has TRBV29-1 and TRBJ2-3; perhaps TRBD1 as D (6 bases). CDR1 is SQVTM and CDR2 is ANQGSEA in the germline V gene. This CDR3 is 13 amino acids long. V dropped 5 bases and J dropped 4 bases, with 13 bases sitting between them. CDR3 sequence: CSVLGRGADTQYF. CDR3 nucleotides: TGCAGCGTTCTGGGCAGGGGCGCAGATACGCAGTATTTT.

The chain uses TRBV28 and TRBJ2-7, with a weak D call TRBD1 (6 bases). The CDR3 is 14 amino acids. CDR1 and CDR2 (germline): MDHEN, SYDVKM. V dropped 7 bases and J dropped 2 bases, with 15 bases sitting between them. CDR3: CASTLQGKTYEQYF. CDR3 DNA: TGTGCCAGCACCCTACAGGGAAAGACCTACGAGCAGTACTTC.

V is TRBV2 and J is TRBJ1-3; 10 nucleotides line up with TRBD1. The trim removed 9 bases at V and 6 bases at J, leaving 5 bases unmatched. Looked up from germline, CDR1 is SNHLY and CDR2 is FYNNEI. The CDR3 covers 13 residues. The CDR3 sequence is CARLGQGENTIYF. The CDR3 coding sequence is TGTGCCAGACTCGGACAGGGGGAAAACACCATATATTTT.

This chain links TRBV6-5 with TRBJ1-6; 7 nucleotides align to TRBD1. Germline loops: CDR1 MNHEY, CDR2 SVGAGI. The junction had 6 bases not matched to a gene; V was cut back by 5 bases and J by 5 bases. This CDR3 has 15 amino acids. Here the CDR3 reads CASSTWDSHNSPLHF. CDR3 bases: TGTGCCAGCAGTACTTGGGACAGTCATAATTCACCCCTCCACTTT.

This chain links TRBV4-2 with TRBJ1-6; 7 bases match TRBD1. V lost 0 bases to trimming and J lost 14 bases; unmatched junction nucleotides: 13. Per the germline V gene, CDR1 is LGHNA and CDR2 is YNFKEQ. The CDR3 is 16 amino acids. The CDR3 loop reads CASSQDRGQSSSSLHF. The CDR3 nucleotides read TGTGCCAGCAGCCAAGATAGGGGACAGAGTTCTTCGTCCCTCCACTTT.

The V and J genes are TRBV24-1 and TRBJ2-3, with 14 bases fitting TRBD2. Germline CDR1 and CDR2: KGHDR and SFDVKD. J lost 3 bases, V lost 2 bases, and 3 bases had no gene match. The CDR3 is made up of 17 amino acids. The CDR3 DNA reads TGTGCCACCAGTGATTCAGGGACTAGCGGGAGAACAGATACGCAGTATTTT. As protein: CATSDSGTSGRTDTQYF.

The J gene is TRBJ2-3, the V gene TRBV19; TRBD2 agrees at 15 bases. The germline V gene has CDR1 LNHDA and CDR2 SQIVND (reference sequence). The CDR3 contains 16 residues. V was clipped by 6 bases and J by 9 bases; unmatched bases: 10. CDR3 loop: CASRGLAGGRRETQYF. As DNA, the CDR3 is TGTGCCAGTAGGGGACTAGCGGGAGGTCGGAGGGAAACGCAGTATTTT.

This chain links TRBV2 with TRBJ2-7; 15 bases align to TRBD2. CDR1 is SNHLY and CDR2 is FYNNEI in the germline V gene. V trimming: 6 bases; J trimming: 7 bases; junction bases outside the gene matches: 19. CDR3 size: 19 residues. The CDR3 nucleotides are TGTGCCAGCAGAGGTCCGGGACTAGCGGGAGGACCCCCCTCTGGGGAGCAGTACTTC. Its protein product is CASRGPGLAGGPPSGEQYF.

J is TRBJ2-5 and V is TRBV9; TRBD2 matches 8 bases. This CDR3 spans 13 amino acids. The ends lost 4 bases at V and 5 bases at J; junction bases unmatched: 4. Germline loops: CDR1 SGDLS, CDR2 YYNGEE. Here the CDR3 DNA reads TGTGCCAGCAGCCCAAGCGGGAGTGAGACCCAGTACTTC. It yields the protein CASSPSGSETQYF.

This chain links TRBV6-5 with TRBJ2-3; 9 nucleotides line up with TRBD1. V shed 2 bases, J shed 5 bases, and the junction held 8 bases outside the gene matches. The germline CDR1 and CDR2 sequences are MNHEY and SVGAGI. The CDR3 is 16 residues long. CDR3 sequence reads: CASSYIGTGLEDTQYF. Written as DNA, the CDR3 is TGTGCCAGCAGTTACATAGGGACAGGGCTTGAAGATACGCAGTATTTT.

The chain uses TRBV18 and TRBJ1-1; the D gene is possibly TRBD1 (5 bases). Between the trimmed V and J ends, which lost 0 bases and 2 bases, there was a span of 7 bases. The CDR3 length is 14 residues. CDR1 and CDR2 from the germline V gene are KGHSH and LQKENI. The CDR3 DNA follows: TGTGCCAGCTCACCACCCCAGGGAAACACTGAAGCTTTCTTT. It is translated as CASSPPQGNTEAFF.